The 4 T cell receptor beta chains below come from one sample, sequenced in a study of blood T cell repertoires in COVID-19. The data were produced by immunoSEQ multiplex PCR, yet TCRdb's version contains in-frame clones alone and is incomplete. The table lists fewer than 300,000 clones, 80% to 95% of them singletons. Sequencing input: peripheral blood. The receptors shown here come from a woman in her twenties or thirties with COVID-19, enrolled during active disease.

The chain recombines TRBV7-9 with TRBJ2-2, with 9 bases lining up with TRBD1. This CDR3 contains 18 residues. Germline CDR1 is SEHNR and CDR2 is FQNEAQ (reference sequence). Trimming took 3 bases from V and 1 from J; bases not matched to a gene: 9. The CDR3 protein is CASSFPSRDRENTGELFF. In DNA, the CDR3 is TGTGCCAGCAGCTTCCCTTCCCGGGACAGGGAGAACACCGGGGAGCTGTTTTTT.

The CDR3 bases are TGCGCCAGCAGTGAGGGGGGGAGGGAAAGCTACGAGCAGTACTTC. This encodes CASSEGGRESYEQYF. V and J are TRBV10-1 and TRBJ2-7, with 7 bases identical to TRBD2. The CDR3 extends over 15 amino acids. Germline lookup yields CDR1 WNHNN and CDR2 SYGVQD (reference sequence). The V and J ends lost 2 bases and 3 bases, in that order; junction bases with no gene match: 7.

This chain uses TRBV5-4 with TRBJ1-1, with a tentative D call TRBD1 (6 bases). The V and J ends lost 1 base and 3 bases respectively, with 13 bases between them. CDR1 and CDR2 (germline): SGHNT, YYREEE (reference sequence). This CDR3 is built from 15 residues. This CDR3 is CASSLLQGEDTEAFF. In nucleotides, the CDR3 is TGTGCCAGCAGCTTGTTACAGGGTGAAGACACTGAAGCTTTCTTT. The full variable domain, completed using reference TRBV5-4 and TRBJ1-1, is ETGVTQSPTHLIKTRGQQVTLRCSSQSGHNTVSWYQQALGQGPQFIFQYYREEENGRGNFPPRFSGLQFPNYSSELNVNALELDDSALYLCASSLLQGEDTEAFFGQGTRLTVV.

J is TRBJ1-2 and V is TRBV27, with D perhaps TRBD1 (6 bases). The V end was cut by 7 bases, the J end by 4 bases, with 19 bases between. Germline V gene lookup returns CDR1 MNHEY and CDR2 SMNVEV (reference sequence). The CDR3 contains 15 residues. The CDR3 reads CASTYNHRDLYGYTF. In DNA, the CDR3 is TGTGCCAGCACCTACAACCACAGGGATCTCTATGGCTACACCTTC.